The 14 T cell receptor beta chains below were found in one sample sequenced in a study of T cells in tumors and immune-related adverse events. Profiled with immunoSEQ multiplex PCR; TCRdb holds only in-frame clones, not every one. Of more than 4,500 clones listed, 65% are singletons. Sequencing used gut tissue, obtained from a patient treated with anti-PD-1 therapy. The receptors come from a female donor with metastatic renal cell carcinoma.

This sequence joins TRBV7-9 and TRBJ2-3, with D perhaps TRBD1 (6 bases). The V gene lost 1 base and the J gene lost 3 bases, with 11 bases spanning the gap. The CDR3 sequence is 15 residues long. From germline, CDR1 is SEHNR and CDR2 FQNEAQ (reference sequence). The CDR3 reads CASSLESQGTDTQYF. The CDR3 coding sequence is TGTGCCAGCAGCTTAGAAAGCCAGGGGACAGATACGCAGTATTTT.

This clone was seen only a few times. The CDR3 region has the DNA TGTGCCTGGAGTGTACAGGGTTTCTCTGGAAACACCATATATTTT. Its protein is CAWSVQGFSGNTIYF. The chain couples TRBV30 to TRBJ1-3; maybe TRBD1 (6 bases). Trimming shortened V by 0 bases and J by 0 bases, and 9 bases separated the two germline ends. The CDR3 extends over 15 amino acids. Looked up from germline, CDR1 is GTSNPN and CDR2 is SVGIG (reference sequence).

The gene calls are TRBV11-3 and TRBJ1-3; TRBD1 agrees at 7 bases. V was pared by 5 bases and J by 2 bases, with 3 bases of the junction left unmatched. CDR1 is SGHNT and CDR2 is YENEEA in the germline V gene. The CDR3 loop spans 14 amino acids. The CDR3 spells CASSRDSAGNTIYF. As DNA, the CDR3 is TGTGCCAGCAGCCGGGACAGTGCTGGAAACACCATATATTTT. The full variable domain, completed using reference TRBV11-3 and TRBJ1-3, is EAGVVQSPRYKIIEKKQPVAFWCNPISGHNTLYWYLQNLGQGPELLIRYENEEAVDDSQLPKDRFSAERLKGVDSTLKIQPAELGDSAVYLCASSRDSAGNTIYFGEGSWLTVV.

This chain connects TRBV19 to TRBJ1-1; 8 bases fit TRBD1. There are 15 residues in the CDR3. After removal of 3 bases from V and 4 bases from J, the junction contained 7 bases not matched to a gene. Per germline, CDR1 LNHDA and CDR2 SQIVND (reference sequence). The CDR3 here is CASSIQGALGTEAFF. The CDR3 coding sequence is TGTGCCAGTAGTATCCAGGGGGCGCTGGGCACTGAAGCTTTCTTT.

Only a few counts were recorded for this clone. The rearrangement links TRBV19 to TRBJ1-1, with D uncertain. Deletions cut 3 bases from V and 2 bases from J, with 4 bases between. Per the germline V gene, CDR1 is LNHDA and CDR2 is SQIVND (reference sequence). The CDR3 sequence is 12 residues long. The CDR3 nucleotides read TGTGCCAGTAGTATGTTAAACACTGAAGCTTTCTTT. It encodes CASSMLNTEAFF.

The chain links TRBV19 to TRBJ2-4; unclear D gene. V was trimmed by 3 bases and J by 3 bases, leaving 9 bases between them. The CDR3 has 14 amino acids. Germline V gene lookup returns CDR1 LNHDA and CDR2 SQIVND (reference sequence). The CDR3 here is CASSITQNKNIQYF. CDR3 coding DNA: TGTGCCAGTAGTATTACCCAGAACAAAAACATTCAGTACTTC.

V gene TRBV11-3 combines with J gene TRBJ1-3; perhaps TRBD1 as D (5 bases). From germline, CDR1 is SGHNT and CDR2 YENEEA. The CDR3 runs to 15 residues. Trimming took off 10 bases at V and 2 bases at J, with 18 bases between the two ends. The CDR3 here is CATSLPPGTGNTIYF. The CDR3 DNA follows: TGTGCCACTTCACTCCCTCCAGGGACTGGAAACACCATATATTTT.

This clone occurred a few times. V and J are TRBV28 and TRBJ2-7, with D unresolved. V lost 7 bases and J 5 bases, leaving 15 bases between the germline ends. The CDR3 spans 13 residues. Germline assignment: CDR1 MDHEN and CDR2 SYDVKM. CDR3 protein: CASTRTGLDEQYF. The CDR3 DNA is TGTGCCAGCACAAGGACCGGTCTAGACGAGCAGTACTTC.

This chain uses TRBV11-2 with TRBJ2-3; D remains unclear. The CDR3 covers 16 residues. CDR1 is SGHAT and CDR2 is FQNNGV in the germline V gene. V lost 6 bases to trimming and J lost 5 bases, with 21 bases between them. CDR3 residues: CASRLPRTAPRDTQYF. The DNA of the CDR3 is TGTGCCAGCAGACTTCCTCGCACAGCACCTCGAGATACGCAGTATTTT.

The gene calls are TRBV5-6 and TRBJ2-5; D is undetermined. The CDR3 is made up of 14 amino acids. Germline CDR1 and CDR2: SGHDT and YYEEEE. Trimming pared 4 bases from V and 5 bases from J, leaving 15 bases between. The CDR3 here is CASSQDGARETQYF. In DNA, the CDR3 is TGTGCCAGCAGCCAGGACGGAGCCCGTGAGACCCAGTACTTC.

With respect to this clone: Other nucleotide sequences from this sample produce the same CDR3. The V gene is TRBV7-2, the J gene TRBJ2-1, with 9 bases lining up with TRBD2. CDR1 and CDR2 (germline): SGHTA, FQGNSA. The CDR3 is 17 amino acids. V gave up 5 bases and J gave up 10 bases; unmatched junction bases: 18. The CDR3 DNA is TGTGCCAGCAGCGTAAATGGAGGCGGGGGGGCTTGGGAGGAGCAGTTCTTC. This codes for CASSVNGGGGAWEEQFF.

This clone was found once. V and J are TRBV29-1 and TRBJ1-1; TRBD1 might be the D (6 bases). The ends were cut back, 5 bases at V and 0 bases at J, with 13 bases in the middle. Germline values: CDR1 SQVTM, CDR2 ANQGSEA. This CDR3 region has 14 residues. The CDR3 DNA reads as TGCAGCGTTATTAGGGGGGGGATGAACACTGAAGCTTTCTTT. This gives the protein CSVIRGGMNTEAFF.

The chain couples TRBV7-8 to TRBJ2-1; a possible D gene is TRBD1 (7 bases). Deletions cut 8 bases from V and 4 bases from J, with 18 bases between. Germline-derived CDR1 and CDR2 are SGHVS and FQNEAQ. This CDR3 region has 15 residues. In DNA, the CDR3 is TGTGCCAGCCGCCTAGCCGCGGGACAGTACAATGAGCAGTTCTTC. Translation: CASRLAAGQYNEQFF.

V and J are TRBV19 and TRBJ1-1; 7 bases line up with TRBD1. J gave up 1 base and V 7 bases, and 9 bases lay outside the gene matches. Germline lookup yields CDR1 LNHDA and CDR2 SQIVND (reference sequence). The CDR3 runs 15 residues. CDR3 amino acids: CASTPRQGSNTEAFF. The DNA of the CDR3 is TGTGCCAGTACCCCCAGACAGGGATCGAACACTGAAGCTTTCTTT. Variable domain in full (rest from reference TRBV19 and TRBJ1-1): DGGITQSPKYLFRKEGQNVTLSCEQNLNHDAMYWYRQDPGQGLRLIYYSQIVNDFQKGDIAEGYSVSREKKESFPLTVTSAQKNPTAFYLCASTPRQGSNTEAFFGQGTRLTVV.